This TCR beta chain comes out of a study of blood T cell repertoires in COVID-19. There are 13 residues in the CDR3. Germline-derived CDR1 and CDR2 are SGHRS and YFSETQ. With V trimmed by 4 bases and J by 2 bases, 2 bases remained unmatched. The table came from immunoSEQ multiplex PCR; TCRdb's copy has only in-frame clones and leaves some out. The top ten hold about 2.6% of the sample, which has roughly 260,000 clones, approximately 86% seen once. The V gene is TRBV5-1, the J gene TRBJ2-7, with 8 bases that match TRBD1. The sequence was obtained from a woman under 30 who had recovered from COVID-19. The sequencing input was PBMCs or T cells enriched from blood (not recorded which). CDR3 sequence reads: CASSAGQAYEQYF. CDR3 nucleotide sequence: TGCGCCAGCAGCGCGGGACAGGCCTACGAGCAGTACTTC.